The 27 T cell receptor beta chains given below trace back to one sample, sequenced in a study of blood T cell repertoires in COVID-19 (dated by TCRdb to the early 2020s). Library generation was performed with the immunoSEQ multiplex PCR assay. TCRdb took over this immuneACCESS table, retaining in-frame rearrangements with V and J assigned. Such tables are incomplete; in checked studies, under half of the missing clones stem from an unresolved V gene, and the remainder is unexplained. Within this sample are fewer than 30,000 clones, with around 72% of them counted one time only. Jointly, the top ten make up about 21% of the sample. Sample: peripheral blood. All receptors derive from a boy aged 2 to 9 with active or convalescent COVID-19.

This CDR3 is CASSVYRNTEAFF. CDR3 coding DNA: TGTGCCAGTAGTGTTTACAGGAACACTGAAGCTTTCTTT. The rearrangement uses TRBV19 and TRBJ1-1; D is uncertain. The germline gives CDR1 LNHDA, CDR2 SQIVND (reference sequence). The CDR3 has 13 residues. Trimming shortened V by 5 bases and J by 1 base, and 8 bases separated the two germline ends.

This chain joins TRBV7-6 and TRBJ1-1; tentatively, D is TRBD1 (5 bases). The germline V gene encodes CDR1 SGHVS and CDR2 FNYEAQ. CDR3 length: 15 amino acids. The V and J ends lost 6 bases and 5 bases respectively, with 19 bases between them. The DNA for the CDR3 is TGTGCCAGCAGTCTAGCACGGGGGGTCGGTACTGAAGCTTTCTTT. Translated, it gives CASSLARGVGTEAFF. Using reference TRBV7-6 and TRBJ1-1 for the parts outside the CDR3, the full variable domain is GAGVSQSPRYKVTKRGQDVALRCDPISGHVSLYWYRQALGQGPEFLTYFNYEAQQDKSGLPNDRFSAERPEGSISTLTIQRTEQRDSAMYRCASSLARGVGTEAFFGQGTRLTVV.

V and J are TRBV21-1 and TRBJ2-3; the D segment call TRBD2 is taken from the table without a DNA check. TRBV21-1 is a known pseudogene. The CDR3 is 16 amino acids. CDR3 sequence: CASSIAGGEGTDTQYF. For the CDR3, the DNA is TGTGCCAGCAGCATAGCAGGGGGGGAGGGCACAGATACGCAGTATTTT.

The chain carries TRBV6-6 and TRBJ2-1; D is perhaps TRBD1 (8 bases). CDR3 length equals 12 residues. Germline CDR1 reads MNHNY; CDR2 reads SVGAGI (reference sequence). The V end lost 6 bases, the J end lost 7 bases, and 10 bases lay between the germline ends. CDR3 loop: CASRQGGNEQFF. CDR3 nucleotide sequence: TGTGCCAGCAGACAGGGGGGGAATGAGCAGTTCTTC.

A few counts support this clone. The CDR3 spells CASSDLQGAWNSPLHF. CDR3 nucleotides: TGTGCCAGCAGTGACCTACAGGGGGCTTGGAATTCACCCCTCCACTTT. This sequence joins TRBV6-1 and TRBJ1-6; 9 positions agree with TRBD1. This CDR3 spans 16 amino acids. Germline V CDR1 and CDR2: MNHNS, SASEGT. V shed 3 bases, J shed 7 bases, and the junction held 7 bases outside the gene matches.

The chain uses TRBV5-1 and TRBJ1-6; D unresolved. V lost 0 bases, J lost 2 bases, and 12 bases lay in between. The CDR3 extends over 17 amino acids. Germline values: CDR1 SGHRS, CDR2 YFSETQ. CDR3 bases: TGCGCCAGCAGCTTGGCACACTCCGGGACCTATAATTCACCCCTCCACTTT. It encodes CASSLAHSGTYNSPLHF.

J is TRBJ1-2 and V is TRBV25-1; 9 nucleotides agree with TRBD1. With V trimmed by 4 bases and J by 5 bases, 5 bases remained unmatched. The CDR3 length is 14 residues. Germline V gene lookup returns CDR1 MGHDK and CDR2 SYGVNS. The CDR3 region has the DNA TGTGCCAGCAGTGCGACAGGGGGACAATATGGCTACACCTTC. Residues: CASSATGGQYGYTF.

In DNA, the CDR3 is TGTGCCACCGGACTAGGTATAGTTAATGAGCAGTTCTTC. Protein sequence: CATGLGIVNEQFF. The rearrangement uses TRBV6-5 and TRBJ2-1; 7 nucleotides agree with TRBD2. CDR1 and CDR2 from the germline V gene are MNHEY and SVGAGI. The CDR3 has 13 amino acids. V lost 10 bases and J lost 7; bases outside the gene matches: 10.

A few counts support this clone. The chain links TRBV7-8 to TRBJ1-5; 9 bases match TRBD1. CDR1 is SGHVS, CDR2 FQNEAQ, per germline. CDR3 length: 20 amino acids. V shed 1 base and J 2 bases; nucleotides not matched to a gene: 15. The DNA of the CDR3 is TGTGCCAGCAGCTTAGGGGGTGAGGACAGGGGTTTCTGGGGCAATCAGCCCCAGCATTTT. Its protein is CASSLGGEDRGFWGNQPQHF. The whole variable domain, filled in from reference TRBV7-8 and TRBJ1-5, reads GAGVSQSPRYKVAKRGQDVALRCDPISGHVSLFWYQQALGQGPEFLTYFQNEAQLDKSGLPSDRFFAERPEGSVSTLKIQRTQQEDSAVYLCASSLGGEDRGFWGNQPQHFGDGTRLSIL.

This clone was counted many times. This chain connects TRBV12-3 or TRBV12-4 to TRBJ1-1, with D unclear. There are 12 residues in the CDR3. Trimming stripped 5 bases from V and 2 bases from J, with 6 bases between. For the CDR3, the DNA is TGTGCCAGCAGTCCCTTTAACACTGAAGCTTTCTTT. Its translation is CASSPFNTEAFF.

This rearrangement joins TRBV7-6 to TRBJ1-2; unclear D gene. The germline V and J ends were trimmed by 2 bases and 0 bases, with 16 bases remaining between them. This CDR3 is built from 17 residues. Germline loops: CDR1 SGHVS, CDR2 FNYEAQ. The CDR3, as DNA: TGTGCCAGCAGCTTAAGGCCAGTCATAGCCCCTAACTATGGCTACACCTTC. Amino acids: CASSLRPVIAPNYGYTF.

This clone appeared a few times. The CDR3 here is CASKKGQNTEAFF. The CDR3 DNA is TGTGCCAGTAAGAAGGGACAGAACACTGAAGCTTTCTTT. J is TRBJ1-1 and V is TRBV19, with TRBD1 as a possible D gene (6 bases). V was clipped by 7 bases and J by 1 base, with 10 bases between them. The germline CDR1 and CDR2 sequences are LNHDA and SQIVND (reference sequence). This CDR3 contains 13 residues.

This clone showed up just once. CDR3 region: CASSSWSSGNTIYF. CDR3 bases: TGTGCCAGCTCTTCCTGGAGCTCTGGAAACACCATATATTTT. This chain uses TRBV14 with TRBJ1-3, with unresolved D. CDR3 length: 14 amino acids. The V and J ends lost 8 bases and 0 bases respectively, with 11 bases between them. The germline CDR1 and CDR2 sequences are SGHDN and FVKESK.

The chain combines TRBV7-6 with TRBJ2-4, with D unclear. This CDR3 region has 17 residues. Germline V gene lookup returns CDR1 SGHVS and CDR2 FNYEAQ. Between the trimmed V and J ends, which lost 1 base and 1 base, there was a span of 14 bases. CDR3 sequence (DNA): TGTGCCAGCAGCTTAGGGCCCCTGGCCACGGCCAAAAACATTCAGTACTTC. This gives the protein CASSLGPLATAKNIQYF.

The chain employs TRBV29-1 and TRBJ2-1, with D possibly being TRBD2 (6 bases). V was trimmed by 7 bases and J by 6 bases, leaving 13 bases between them. This CDR3 contains 12 residues. Germline lookup yields CDR1 SQVTM and CDR2 ANQGSEA. The CDR3 DNA follows: TGCAGCGCCCGGGAGAACAGCAATGAGCAGTTCTTC. Protein: CSARENSNEQFF.

V is TRBV2 and J is TRBJ2-5; the D gene is possibly TRBD2 (6 bases). The V gene lost 5 bases and the J gene lost 10 bases, with 26 bases spanning the gap. The CDR3 extends over 16 amino acids. Germline CDR1 is SNHLY and CDR2 is FYNNEI. CDR3 nucleotide sequence: TGTGCCAGCAGTCCCTCTTCGGGACTCACAAGTATGGGCCAGTACTTC. Amino acid sequence: CASSPSSGLTSMGQYF.

A few counts support this clone. The chain employs TRBV5-1 and TRBJ2-7; D may be TRBD1 (6 bases). This CDR3 has 13 residues. Germline-derived CDR1 and CDR2 are SGHRS and YFSETQ. With 6 bases removed from V and 1 base from J, the gap between germline ends came to 11 bases. This chain's CDR3 is CASNDRRSYEQYF. CDR3 nucleotide sequence: TGCGCCAGCAACGACAGGAGGTCCTACGAGCAGTACTTC.

This rearrangement joins TRBV29-1 to TRBJ2-1, with a weak D call TRBD2 (5 bases). Germline lookup yields CDR1 SQVTM and CDR2 ANQGSEA. Deletions cut 7 bases from V and 0 bases from J, with 13 bases between. The CDR3 has 14 amino acids. The CDR3 coding sequence is TGCAGCGCCTCCGGGGTTAGCTCCTACAATGAGCAGTTCTTC. Translation gives CSASGVSSYNEQFF.

The chain is built from TRBV28 and TRBJ1-2; 7 bases are a match to TRBD1. Germline CDR1 and CDR2: MDHEN and SYDVKM. This CDR3 has 16 residues. The V gene end was trimmed by 6 bases and the J gene end by 2 bases; junction bases not matched to a gene: 12. The chain's CDR3 is CASSANSRGQNYGYTF. The CDR3 DNA reads TGTGCCAGCAGCGCGAACTCCCGGGGACAGAACTATGGCTACACCTTC.

This chain joins TRBV2 and TRBJ1-5, with a tentative D call TRBD1 (6 bases). CDR1 and CDR2 from the germline V gene are SNHLY and FYNNEI. Trimming took 6 bases from V and 0 from J, leaving 15 bases between them. CDR3 size: 16 residues. CDR3 in DNA: TGTGCCAGCAGCACGTCAGGGGTTTATAGCAATCAGCCCCAGCATTTT. This translates into CASSTSGVYSNQPQHF.

This sequence joins TRBV2 and TRBJ1-2, with 8 bases fitting TRBD1. With V trimmed by 3 bases and J by 8 bases, 11 bases remained unmatched. Germline-derived CDR1 and CDR2 are SNHLY and FYNNEI. The CDR3 extends over 15 amino acids. CDR3 nucleotide sequence: TGTGCCAGCAGTGACGGGACAGGTACCGTAGGGGGCTACACCTTC. Translated: CASSDGTGTVGGYTF.

V gene TRBV6-6 combines with J gene TRBJ2-4, with TRBD2 matching over 7 bases. This CDR3 has 14 residues. CDR1 and CDR2 from the germline V gene are MNHNY and SVGAGI (reference sequence). The V and J ends lost 5 bases and 2 bases, in that order; junction bases with no gene match: 3. CDR3 nucleotide sequence: TGTGCCAGCAGTATCAGCGGGACCAAAAACATTCAGTACTTC. Translating gives CASSISGTKNIQYF.

The rearrangement joins TRBV10-2 to TRBJ1-2, with D maybe TRBD1 (5 bases). V was shortened by 0 bases and J by 7 bases, with 12 bases between the two germline ends. Germline-derived CDR1 and CDR2 are WSHSY and SAAADI. The CDR3 consists of 14 residues. The CDR3 spells CASSESTGESGYTF. The CDR3 DNA sequence: TGCGCCAGCAGTGAGTCGACGGGGGAGAGTGGCTACACCTTC.

The V and J genes are TRBV23-1 and TRBJ1-3; tentative D call: TRBD1 (5 bases). TRBV23-1 is reported as an ORF; its role is uncertain. The CDR3 runs to 16 residues. V was shortened by 3 bases and J by 7 bases, with 19 bases between the two germline ends. The CDR3 DNA follows: TGCGCCAGCAGTCATATCTACGGGGGTATCATGAACACCATATATTTT. This sequence encodes CASSHIYGGIMNTIYF.

The chain employs TRBV5-1 and TRBJ2-7, with TRBD2 as a possible D gene (5 bases). Germline CDR1 SGHRS, CDR2 YFSETQ. V was trimmed by 4 bases and J by 0 bases, leaving 8 bases between them. There are 13 residues in the CDR3. This CDR3 reads CASSAGVSYEQYF. The CDR3 nucleotides read TGCGCCAGCAGCGCCGGGGTCTCCTACGAGCAGTACTTC.

The genes are TRBV5-4 and TRBJ2-5, with TRBD2 matching over 8 bases. The V gene end was trimmed by 4 bases and the J gene end by 5 bases; junction bases not matched to a gene: 7. The CDR3 length is 14 residues. The germline V gene encodes CDR1 SGHNT and CDR2 YYREEE (reference sequence). CDR3 sequence reads: CASSRGLARETQYF. The CDR3 region has the DNA TGTGCCAGCAGCCGAGGACTAGCACGGGAGACCCAGTACTTC.

The chain recombines TRBV13 with TRBJ1-5, with D perhaps TRBD1 (5 bases). The CDR3 runs to 13 residues. Germline V gene data show CDR1 as PRHDT and CDR2 as FYEKMQ (reference sequence). With 0 bases removed from V and 6 bases from J, the gap between germline ends came to 6 bases. As DNA, the CDR3 is TGTGCCAGCAGCTTAGGAGGGGTTCAGCCCCAGCATTTT. It is translated as CASSLGGVQPQHF.